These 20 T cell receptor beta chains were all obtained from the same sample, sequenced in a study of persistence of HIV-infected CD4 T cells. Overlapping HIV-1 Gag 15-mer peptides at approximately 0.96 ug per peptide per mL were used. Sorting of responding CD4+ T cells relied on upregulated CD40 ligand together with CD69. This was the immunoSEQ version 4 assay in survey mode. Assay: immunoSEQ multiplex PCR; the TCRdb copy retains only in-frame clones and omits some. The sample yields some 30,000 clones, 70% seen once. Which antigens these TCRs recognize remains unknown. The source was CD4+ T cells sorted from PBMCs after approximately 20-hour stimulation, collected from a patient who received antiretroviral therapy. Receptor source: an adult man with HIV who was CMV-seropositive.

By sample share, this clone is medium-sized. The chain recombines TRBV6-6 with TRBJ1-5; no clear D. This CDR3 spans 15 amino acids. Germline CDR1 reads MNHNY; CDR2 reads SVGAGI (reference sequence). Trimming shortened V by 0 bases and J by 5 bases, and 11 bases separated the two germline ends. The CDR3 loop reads CASSYSMGGHQPQHF. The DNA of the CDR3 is TGTGCCAGCAGTTACTCGATGGGAGGCCATCAGCCCCAGCATTTT.

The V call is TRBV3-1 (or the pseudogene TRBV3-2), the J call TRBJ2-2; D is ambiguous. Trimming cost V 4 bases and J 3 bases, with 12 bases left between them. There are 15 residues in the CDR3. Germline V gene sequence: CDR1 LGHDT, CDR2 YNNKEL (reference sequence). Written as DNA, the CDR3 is TGTGCCAGCAGCCCCCGAGGTCGGGACACCGGGGAGCTGTTTTTT. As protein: CASSPRGRDTGELFF.

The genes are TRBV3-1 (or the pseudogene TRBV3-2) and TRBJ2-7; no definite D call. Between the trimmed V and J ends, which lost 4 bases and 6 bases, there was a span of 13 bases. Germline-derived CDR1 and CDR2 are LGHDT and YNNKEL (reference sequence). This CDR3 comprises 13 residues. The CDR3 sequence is CASSRLSTSEQYF. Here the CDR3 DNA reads TGTGCCAGCAGCCGTCTCTCGACCTCCGAGCAGTACTTC.

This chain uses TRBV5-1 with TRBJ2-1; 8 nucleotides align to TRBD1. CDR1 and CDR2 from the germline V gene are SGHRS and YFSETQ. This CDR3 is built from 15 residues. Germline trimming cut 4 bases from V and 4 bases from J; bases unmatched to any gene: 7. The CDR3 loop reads CASSPGQGVYNEQFF. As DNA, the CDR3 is TGCGCCAGCAGCCCCGGACAGGGCGTTTACAATGAGCAGTTCTTC.

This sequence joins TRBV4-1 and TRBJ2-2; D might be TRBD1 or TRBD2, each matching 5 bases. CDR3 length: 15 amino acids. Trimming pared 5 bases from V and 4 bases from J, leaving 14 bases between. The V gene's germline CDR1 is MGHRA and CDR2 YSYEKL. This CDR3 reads CASSYTTAATGELFF. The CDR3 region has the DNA TGCGCCAGCAGCTACACGACAGCGGCCACCGGGGAGCTGTTTTTT.

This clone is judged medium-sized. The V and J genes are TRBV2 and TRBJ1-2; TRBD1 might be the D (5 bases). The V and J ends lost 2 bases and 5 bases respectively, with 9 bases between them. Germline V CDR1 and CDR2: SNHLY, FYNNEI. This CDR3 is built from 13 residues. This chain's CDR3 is CASSEPGWYGYTF. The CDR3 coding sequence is TGTGCCAGCAGTGAACCAGGGTGGTATGGCTACACCTTC. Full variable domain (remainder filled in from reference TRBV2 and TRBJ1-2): EPEVTQTPSHQVTQMGQEVILRCVPISNHLYFYWYRQILGQKVEFLVSFYNNEISEKSEIFDDQFSVERPDGSNFTLKIRSTKLEDSAMYFCASSEPGWYGYTFGSGTRLTVV.

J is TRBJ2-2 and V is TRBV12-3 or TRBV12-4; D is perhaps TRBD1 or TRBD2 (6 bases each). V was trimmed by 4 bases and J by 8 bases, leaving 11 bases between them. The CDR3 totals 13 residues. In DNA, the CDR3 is TGTGCCAGCAGTTCGGGGGCGAGGGGGGAGCTGTTTTTT. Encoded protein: CASSSGARGELFF.

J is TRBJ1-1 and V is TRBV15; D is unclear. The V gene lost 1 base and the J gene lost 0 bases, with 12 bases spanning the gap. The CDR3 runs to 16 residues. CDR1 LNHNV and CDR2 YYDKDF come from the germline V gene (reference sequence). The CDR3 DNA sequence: TGTGCCACCAGCAGAGCCTCCGGGAATTTGAACACTGAAGCTTTCTTT. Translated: CATSRASGNLNTEAFF.

CDR3 sequence reads: CASNNRGDNEQFF. CDR3 DNA sequence: TGTGCCAGTAACAACAGGGGGGACAATGAGCAGTTCTTC. The V call is TRBV19, the J call TRBJ2-1; TRBD1 aligns across 8 bases. V shed 7 bases, J shed 5 bases, and the junction held 4 bases outside the gene matches. Per the germline V gene, CDR1 is LNHDA and CDR2 is SQIVND (reference sequence). This CDR3 comprises 13 residues.

DNA for the CDR3: TGTGCCAGCAGTTCCGGGGGTCGTGGCAGCCTCTCTGGAAACACCATATATTTT. Its translation is CASSSGGRGSLSGNTIYF. The chain joins TRBV28 to TRBJ1-3, with TRBD1 as a possible D gene (5 bases). The length of the CDR3 is 18 residues. CDR1 MDHEN and CDR2 SYDVKM come from the germline V gene. Trimming shortened V by 4 bases and J by 0 bases, and 19 bases separated the two germline ends.

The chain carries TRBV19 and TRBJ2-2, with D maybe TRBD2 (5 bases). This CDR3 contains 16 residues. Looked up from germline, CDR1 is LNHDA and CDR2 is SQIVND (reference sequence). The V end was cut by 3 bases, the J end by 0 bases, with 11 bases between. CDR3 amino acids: CASSMRGRTNTGELFF. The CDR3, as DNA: TGTGCCAGTAGTATGAGAGGGCGGACGAACACCGGGGAGCTGTTTTTT.

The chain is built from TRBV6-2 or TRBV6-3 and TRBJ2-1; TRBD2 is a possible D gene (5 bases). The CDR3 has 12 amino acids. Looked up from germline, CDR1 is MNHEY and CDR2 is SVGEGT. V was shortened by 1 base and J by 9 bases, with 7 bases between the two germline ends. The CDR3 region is CASSYLGSEQFF. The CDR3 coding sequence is TGTGCCAGCAGTTACTTGGGGAGTGAGCAGTTCTTC.

The CDR3, as DNA: TGTGCCAGCACCTCGGGGGGAGGCCCAGATACGCAGTATTTT. This encodes CASTSGGGPDTQYF. The genes are TRBV5-4 and TRBJ2-3, with 7 bases identical to TRBD2. The CDR3 loop spans 14 amino acids. V lost 6 bases, J lost 4 bases, and 8 bases stayed unmatched. Per the germline V gene, CDR1 is SGHNT and CDR2 is YYREEE (reference sequence).

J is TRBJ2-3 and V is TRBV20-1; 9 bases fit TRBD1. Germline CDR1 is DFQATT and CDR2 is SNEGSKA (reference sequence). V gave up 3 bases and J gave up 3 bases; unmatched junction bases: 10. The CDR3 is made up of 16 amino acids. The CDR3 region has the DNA TGCAGTGCTAGTGAGGGGTCAGACAGGGGGACAGATACGCAGTATTTT. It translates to CSASEGSDRGTDTQYF.

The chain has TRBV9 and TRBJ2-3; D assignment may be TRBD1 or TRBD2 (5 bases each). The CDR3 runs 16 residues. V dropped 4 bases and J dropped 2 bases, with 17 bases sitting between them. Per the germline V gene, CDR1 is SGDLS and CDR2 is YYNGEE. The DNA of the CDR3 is TGTGCCAGCAGCCCGACCTCCCGGGACCCCACAGATACGCAGTATTTT. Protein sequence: CASSPTSRDPTDTQYF.

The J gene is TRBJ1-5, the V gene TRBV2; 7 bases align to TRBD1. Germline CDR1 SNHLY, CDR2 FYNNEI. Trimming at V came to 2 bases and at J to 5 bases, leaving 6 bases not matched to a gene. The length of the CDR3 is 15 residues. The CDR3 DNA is TGTGCCAGCAGTGAAAACAGGGGCGCATATCAGCCCCAGCATTTT. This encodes CASSENRGAYQPQHF.

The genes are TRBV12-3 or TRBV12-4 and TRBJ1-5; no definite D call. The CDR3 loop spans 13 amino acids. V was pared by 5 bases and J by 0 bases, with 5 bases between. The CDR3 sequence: CASSGYSNQPQHF. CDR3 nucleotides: TGTGCCAGCAGTGGCTATAGCAATCAGCCCCAGCATTTT.

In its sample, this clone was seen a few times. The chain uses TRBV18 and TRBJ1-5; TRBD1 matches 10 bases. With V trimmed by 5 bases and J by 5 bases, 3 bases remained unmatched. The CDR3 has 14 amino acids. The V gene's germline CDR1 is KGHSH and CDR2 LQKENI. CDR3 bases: TGTGCCAGCTCAGCGACAGGGGGCGATCAGCCCCAGCATTTT. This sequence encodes CASSATGGDQPQHF.

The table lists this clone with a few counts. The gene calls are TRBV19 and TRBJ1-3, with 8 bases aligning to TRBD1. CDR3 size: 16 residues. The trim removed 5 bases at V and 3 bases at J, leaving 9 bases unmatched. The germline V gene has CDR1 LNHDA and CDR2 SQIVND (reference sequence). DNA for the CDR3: TGTGCCAGTAGTTCTCCGGGACAGGTCCTTGGAAACACCATATATTTT. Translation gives CASSSPGQVLGNTIYF.

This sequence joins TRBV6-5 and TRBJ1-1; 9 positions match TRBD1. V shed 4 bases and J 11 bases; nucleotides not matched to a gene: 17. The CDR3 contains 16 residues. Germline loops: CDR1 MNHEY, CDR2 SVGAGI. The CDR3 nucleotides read TGTGCCAGCAGTTCATACCTAACCGGGGACAGGGCCGAGGCTTTCTTT. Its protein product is CASSSYLTGDRAEAFF.